This entry concerns a single T cell receptor beta chain. Its binding antigen is unknown. No base quality values were provided; no much bigger clone lies one nucleotide off. The data are from a study of blood T cell repertoires in COVID-19 (dated by TCRdb to the early 2020s). Regarding the study in general: Collaborator samples came from the United States, Italy and Spain and covered acute and convalescent phases of COVID-19. The samples were drawn from the first 160 participants of the ongoing ImmuneRACE study and from 1,254 subjects provided by 6 global collaborators. Where available, HLA class I and class II types were obtained from metadata supplied by the sample provider rather than from assay-based typing. The repertoires were released in a freely available public database intended as a resource for research on the immune response to SARS-CoV-2. The sample metadata nearly always contained a de-identified subject ID, COVID-19 status, age in years and sex. The dataset comprised deeply sampled blood TCRbeta repertoires from subjects exposed to, actively infected with, or recovered from COVID-19. The prospective study material was composed of cDNA or gDNA derived from T cells, B-cell-depleted T cells, or PBMCs.

The paper's findings and limits, for the study overall: The amount of clinical and demographic metadata varied by source and participant and was provided uncurated.

The collaborating institutions used their own protocols to collect whole blood in K2EDTA tubes. For TCRbeta analysis, collaborators shipped samples in one of three forms: frozen whole blood, isolated PBMCs, or DNA extracted from either of those sample types. TCRbeta CDR3 regions were amplified from genomic DNA using the immunoSEQ Assay, a bias-controlled multiplex PCR. The study's processing was this. Within the assay, amplification of reference gene primers was used to estimate how many nucleated cells each sample contained. To quantify the absolute abundance of each unique TCRbeta CDR3 rearrangement, sequence reads were collapsed and filtered. For each sample, productive Simpson clonality was calculated as the square root of Simpson's diversity index over productive rearrangements. What TCRdb holds here is the immuneACCESS table cut down to in-frame rearrangements. Part of the clones is not present; checked against another copy, under half of the missing clones reflect an unresolved V gene, and the others are unexplained. V and J calls and clone size are those listed in that table; D and trimming were worked out from the DNA. This sample comprises about 64,000 clones, under 95% of them detected only once. The ten largest make up around 1.5% of the sample.

Via the germline V gene, CDR1 is MGHDK and CDR2 SYGVNS. Trimming accounts for 6 bases at V and 4 bases at J, while the number of junction bases matched to no gene is 1. The CDR3 spans 13 residues, from the cysteine through the phenylalanine. CDR3 DNA is the only sequence kept; it has 39 bases, read in frame from the first base. The sequence was collected from a human donor in a cohort sampled during active COVID-19. The sequenced sample was peripheral blood. The sequence links TRBV25-1 to TRBJ1-1; TRBD1 lines up with 11 middle nucleotides. Here the CDR3 is given as CASSGTGGTEAFF. The sequenced DNA is TGTGCCAGCAGCGGGACAGGGGGCACTGAAGCTTTCTTT. Outside the CDR3, residues come from the reference TRBV25-1 and TRBJ1-1 proteins, so the full variable domain is: EADIYQTPRYLVIGTGKKITLECSQTMGHDKMYWYQQDPGMELHLIHYSYGVNSTEKGDLSSESTVSRIRTEHFPLTLESARPSHTSQYLCASSGTGGTEAFFGQGTRLTVV.